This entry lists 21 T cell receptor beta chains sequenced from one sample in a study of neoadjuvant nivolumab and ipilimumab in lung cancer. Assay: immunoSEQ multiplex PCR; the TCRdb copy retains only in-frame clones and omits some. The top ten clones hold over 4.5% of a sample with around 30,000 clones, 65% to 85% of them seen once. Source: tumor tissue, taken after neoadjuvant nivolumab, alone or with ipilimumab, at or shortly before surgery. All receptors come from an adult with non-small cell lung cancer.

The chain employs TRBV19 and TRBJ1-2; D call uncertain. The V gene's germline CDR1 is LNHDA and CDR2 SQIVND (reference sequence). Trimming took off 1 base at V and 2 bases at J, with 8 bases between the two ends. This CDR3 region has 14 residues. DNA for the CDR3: TGTGCCAGTAGTATAGCGGGCAGGAACTATGGCTACACCTTC. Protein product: CASSIAGRNYGYTF.

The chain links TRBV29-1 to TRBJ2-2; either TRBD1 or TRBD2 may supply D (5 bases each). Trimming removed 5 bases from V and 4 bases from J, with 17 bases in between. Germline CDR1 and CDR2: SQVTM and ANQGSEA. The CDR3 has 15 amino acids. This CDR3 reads CSVFGASGSTGELFF. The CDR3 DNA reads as TGCAGCGTTTTCGGGGCCTCAGGTTCCACCGGGGAGCTGTTTTTT.

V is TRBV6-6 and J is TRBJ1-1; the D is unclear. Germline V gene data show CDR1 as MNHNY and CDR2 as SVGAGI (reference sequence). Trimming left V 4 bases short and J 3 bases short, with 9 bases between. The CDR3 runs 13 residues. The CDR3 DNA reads TGTGCCAGCAGTTTTGACACCGACACTGAAGCTTTCTTT. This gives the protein CASSFDTDTEAFF.

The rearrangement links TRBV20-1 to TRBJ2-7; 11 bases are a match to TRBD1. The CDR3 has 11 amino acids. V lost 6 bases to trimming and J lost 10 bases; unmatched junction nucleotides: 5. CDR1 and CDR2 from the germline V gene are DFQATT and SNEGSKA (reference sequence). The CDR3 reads CSAGQGARQYF. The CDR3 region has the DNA TGCAGTGCCGGACAGGGGGCACGACAGTACTTC.

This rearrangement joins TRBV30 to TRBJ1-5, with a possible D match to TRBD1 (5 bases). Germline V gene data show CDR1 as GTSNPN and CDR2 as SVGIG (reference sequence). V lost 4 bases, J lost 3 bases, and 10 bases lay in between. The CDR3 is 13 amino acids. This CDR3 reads CAWNPGNNQPQHF. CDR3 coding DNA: TGTGCCTGGAATCCAGGGAACAATCAGCCCCAGCATTTT.

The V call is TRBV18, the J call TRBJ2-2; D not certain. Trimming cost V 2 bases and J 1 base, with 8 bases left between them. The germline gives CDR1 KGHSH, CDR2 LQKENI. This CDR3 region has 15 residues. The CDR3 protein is CASSPGQVNTGELFF. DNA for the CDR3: TGTGCCAGCTCACCAGGGCAGGTGAACACCGGGGAGCTGTTTTTT. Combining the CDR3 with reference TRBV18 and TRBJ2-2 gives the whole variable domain NAGVMQNPRHLVRRRGQEARLRCSPMKGHSHVYWYRQLPEEGLKFMVYLQKENIIDESGMPKERFSAEFPKEGPSILRIQQVVRGDSAAYFCASSPGQVNTGELFFGEGSRLTVL.

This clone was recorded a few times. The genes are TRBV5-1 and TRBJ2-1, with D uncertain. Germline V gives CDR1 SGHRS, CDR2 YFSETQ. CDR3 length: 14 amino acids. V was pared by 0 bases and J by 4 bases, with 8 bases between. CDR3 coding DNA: TGCGCCAGCAGCTTGGGAGGAGATTACAATGAGCAGTTCTTC. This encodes CASSLGGDYNEQFF.

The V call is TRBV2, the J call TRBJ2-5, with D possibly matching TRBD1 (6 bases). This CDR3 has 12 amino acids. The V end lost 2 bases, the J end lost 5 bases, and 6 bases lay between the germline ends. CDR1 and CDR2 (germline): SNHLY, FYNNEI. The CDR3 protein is CASSETGETQYF. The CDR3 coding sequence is TGTGCCAGCAGTGAAACAGGGGAGACCCAGTACTTC.

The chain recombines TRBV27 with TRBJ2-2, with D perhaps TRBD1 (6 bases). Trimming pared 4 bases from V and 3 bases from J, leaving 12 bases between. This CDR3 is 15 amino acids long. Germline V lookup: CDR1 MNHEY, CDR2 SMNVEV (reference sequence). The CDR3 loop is CASSSGRGYTGELFF. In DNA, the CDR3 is TGTGCCAGCAGTTCGGGAAGGGGGTACACCGGGGAGCTGTTTTTT.

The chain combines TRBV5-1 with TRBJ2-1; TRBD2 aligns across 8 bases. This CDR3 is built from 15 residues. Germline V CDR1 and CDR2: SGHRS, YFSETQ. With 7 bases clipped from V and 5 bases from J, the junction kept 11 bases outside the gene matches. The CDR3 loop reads CASQFETSVNNEQFF. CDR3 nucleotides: TGCGCCAGCCAATTCGAGACTAGCGTTAACAATGAGCAGTTCTTC.

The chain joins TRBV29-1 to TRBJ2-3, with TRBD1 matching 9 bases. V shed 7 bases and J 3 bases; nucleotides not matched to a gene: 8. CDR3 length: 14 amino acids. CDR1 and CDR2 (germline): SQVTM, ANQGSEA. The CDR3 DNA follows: TGCAGCGCCAAGCCGGGACAGGGAACAGATACGCAGTATTTT. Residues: CSAKPGQGTDTQYF.

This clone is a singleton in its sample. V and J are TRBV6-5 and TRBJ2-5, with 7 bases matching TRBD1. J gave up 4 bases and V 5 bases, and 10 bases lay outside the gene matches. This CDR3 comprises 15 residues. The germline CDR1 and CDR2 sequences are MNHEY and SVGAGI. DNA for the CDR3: TGTGCCAGCAGTGGGTACCGGGACAGCGGAGAGACCCAGTACTTC. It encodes CASSGYRDSGETQYF.

The CDR3 spells CATERTSGQETQYF. In DNA, the CDR3 is TGTGCCACCGAAAGGACTAGCGGGCAAGAGACCCAGTACTTC. The J gene is TRBJ2-5, the V gene TRBV10-3; 11 bases fit TRBD2. With 10 bases clipped from V and 2 bases from J, the junction kept 6 bases outside the gene matches. The CDR3 is made up of 14 amino acids. Per germline, CDR1 ENHRY and CDR2 SYGVKD.

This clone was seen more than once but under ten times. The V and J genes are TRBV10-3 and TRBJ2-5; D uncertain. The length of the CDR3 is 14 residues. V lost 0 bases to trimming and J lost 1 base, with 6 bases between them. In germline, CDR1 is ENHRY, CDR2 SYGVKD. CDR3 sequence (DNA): TGTGCCATCAGTGAGTCGCTAGGCCAAGAGACCCAGTACTTC. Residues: CAISESLGQETQYF.

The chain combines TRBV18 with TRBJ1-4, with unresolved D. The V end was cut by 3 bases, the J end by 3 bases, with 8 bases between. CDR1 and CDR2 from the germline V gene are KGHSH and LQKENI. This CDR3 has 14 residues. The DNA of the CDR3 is TGTGCCAGCTCACCCAGAGAGGCTAATGAAAAACTGTTTTTT. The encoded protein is CASSPREANEKLFF.

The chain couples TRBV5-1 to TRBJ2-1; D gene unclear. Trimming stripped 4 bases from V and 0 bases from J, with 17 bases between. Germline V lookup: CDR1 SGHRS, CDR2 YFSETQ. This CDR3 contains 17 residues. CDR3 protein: CASSQILTDSSYNEQFF. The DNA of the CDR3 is TGCGCCAGCAGCCAGATCCTGACCGATAGCTCCTACAATGAGCAGTTCTTC. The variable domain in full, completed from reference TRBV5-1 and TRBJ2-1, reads KAGVTQTPRYLIKTRGQQVTLSCSPISGHRSVSWYQQTPGQGLQFLFEYFSETQRNKGNFPGRFSGRQFSNSRSEMNVSTLELGDSALYLCASSQILTDSSYNEQFFGPGTRLTVL.

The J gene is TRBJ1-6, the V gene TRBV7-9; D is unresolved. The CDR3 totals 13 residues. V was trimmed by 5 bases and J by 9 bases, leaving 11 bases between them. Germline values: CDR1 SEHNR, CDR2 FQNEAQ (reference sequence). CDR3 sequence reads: CASSPTSFSPLHF. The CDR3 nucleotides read TGTGCCAGCAGCCCTACTTCCTTTTCACCCCTCCACTTT.

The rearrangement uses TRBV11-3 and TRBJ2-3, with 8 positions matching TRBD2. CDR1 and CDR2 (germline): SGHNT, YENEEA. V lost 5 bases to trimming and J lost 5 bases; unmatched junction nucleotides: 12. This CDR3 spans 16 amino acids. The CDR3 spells CASSPSLGGGIDTQYF. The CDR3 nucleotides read TGTGCCAGCAGCCCTTCGTTGGGCGGGGGGATAGATACGCAGTATTTT. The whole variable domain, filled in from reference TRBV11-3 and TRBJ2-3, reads EAGVVQSPRYKIIEKKQPVAFWCNPISGHNTLYWYLQNLGQGPELLIRYENEEAVDDSQLPKDRFSAERLKGVDSTLKIQPAELGDSAVYLCASSPSLGGGIDTQYFGPGTRLTVL.

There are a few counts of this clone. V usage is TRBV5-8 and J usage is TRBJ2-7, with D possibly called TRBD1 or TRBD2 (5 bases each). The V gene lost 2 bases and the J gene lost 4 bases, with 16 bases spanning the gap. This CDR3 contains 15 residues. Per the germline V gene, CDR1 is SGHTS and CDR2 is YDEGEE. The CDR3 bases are TGTGCCAGCAGCTTAGAAGAGGGAAGGGGATACGAGCAGTACTTC. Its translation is CASSLEEGRGYEQYF.

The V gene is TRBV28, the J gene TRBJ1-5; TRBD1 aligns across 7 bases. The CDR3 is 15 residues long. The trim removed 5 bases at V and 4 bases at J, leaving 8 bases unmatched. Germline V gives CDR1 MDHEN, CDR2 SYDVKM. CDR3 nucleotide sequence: TGTGCCAGCAGTCCCTCGGGACAGTTTAATCAGCCCCAGCATTTT. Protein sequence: CASSPSGQFNQPQHF. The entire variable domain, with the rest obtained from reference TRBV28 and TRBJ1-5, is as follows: DVKVTQSSRYLVKRTGEKVFLECVQDMDHENMFWYRQDPGLGLRLIYFSYDVKMKEKGDIPEGYSVSREKKERFSLILESASTNQTSMYLCASSPSGQFNQPQHFGDGTRLSIL.

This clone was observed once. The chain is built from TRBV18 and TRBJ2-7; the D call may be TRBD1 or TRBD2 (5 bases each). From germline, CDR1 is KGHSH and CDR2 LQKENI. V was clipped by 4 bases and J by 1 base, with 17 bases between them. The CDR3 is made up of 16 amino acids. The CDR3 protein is CASSRGRGVGSYEQYF. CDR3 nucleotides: TGTGCCAGCTCACGCGGTAGAGGGGTAGGGTCCTACGAGCAGTACTTC.